This entry lists 29 T cell receptor beta chains sequenced from one sample in a study of T cell responses to AZD1222 COVID-19 vaccine. TCRdb's table, derived via immunoSEQ multiplex PCR, lists solely in-frame clones and lacks some. The repertoire includes around 30,000 clones, approximately 90% of them detected once, and roughly 44% sits in the top ten. Specimen: peripheral blood, collected on day 0 of AZD1222 vaccination. All receptors derive from an adult in good health.

The rearrangement joins TRBV5-6 to TRBJ1-5; D is unresolved. The CDR3 has 15 residues. Trimming took off 2 bases at V and 2 bases at J, with 11 bases between the two ends. CDR1 is SGHDT and CDR2 is YYEEEE in the germline V gene. CDR3 residues: CASSFLGAGNQPQHF. CDR3 in DNA: TGTGCCAGCAGCTTTCTGGGAGCTGGCAATCAGCCCCAGCATTTT.

The chain has TRBV5-1 and TRBJ1-4, with a tentative D call TRBD1 (6 bases). The CDR3 length is 14 residues. Per germline, CDR1 SGHRS and CDR2 YFSETQ. V was clipped by 4 bases and J by 5 bases, with 12 bases between them. The CDR3 region is CASSIGGRNEKLFF. The CDR3 nucleotides read TGCGCCAGCAGCATAGGGGGGAGAAATGAAAAACTGTTTTTT.

This rearrangement joins TRBV29-1 to TRBJ1-4, with D tentatively TRBD1 (5 bases). Per germline, CDR1 SQVTM and CDR2 ANQGSEA. The V and J ends lost 7 bases and 8 bases respectively, with 11 bases between them. This CDR3 has 11 amino acids. CDR3 amino acids: CSAGDGEKLFF. The CDR3 DNA sequence: TGCAGCGCTGGGGACGGGGAAAAACTGTTTTTT.

The gene calls are TRBV3-1 (or the pseudogene TRBV3-2) and TRBJ1-5, with D hard to call. V was trimmed by 3 bases and J by 0 bases, leaving 15 bases between them. The CDR3 sequence is 17 residues long. Germline V gene sequence: CDR1 LGHDT, CDR2 YNNKEL (reference sequence). The CDR3 coding sequence is TGTGCCAGCAGCCATGGTCGTGGTCAGGTTAGCAATCAGCCCCAGCATTTT. It yields the protein CASSHGRGQVSNQPQHF.

This chain connects TRBV5-6 to TRBJ1-2, with 8 bases that match TRBD1. The CDR3 has 14 amino acids. The germline CDR1 and CDR2 sequences are SGHDT and YYEEEE. V dropped 3 bases and J dropped 3; count of bases not matched to a gene: 4. CDR3 protein: CASSSTGVDYGYTF. The CDR3 nucleotides read TGTGCCAGCAGCTCGACAGGGGTCGACTATGGCTACACCTTC.

This chain joins TRBV5-4 and TRBJ1-2; D is ambiguous. The CDR3 is 12 residues long. Trimming pared 2 bases from V and 10 bases from J, leaving 12 bases between. CDR1 and CDR2 from the germline V gene are SGHNT and YYREEE (reference sequence). The CDR3 sequence: CASSFSASAYTF. CDR3 sequence (DNA): TGTGCCAGCAGCTTTTCTGCTTCGGCCTACACCTTC.

The V call is TRBV5-4, the J call TRBJ1-1; TRBD1 might be the D (6 bases). The CDR3 sequence is 13 residues long. V was shortened by 3 bases and J by 1 base, with 7 bases between the two germline ends. Germline V lookup: CDR1 SGHNT, CDR2 YYREEE (reference sequence). The CDR3 region has the DNA TGTGCCAGCAGCTCCAGGGGGAACACTGAAGCTTTCTTT. Amino acid sequence: CASSSRGNTEAFF.

The J gene is TRBJ1-2, the V gene TRBV7-2; TRBD1 matches at 7 bases. The V gene's germline CDR1 is SGHTA and CDR2 FQGNSA. With 1 base clipped from V and 3 bases from J, the junction kept 2 bases outside the gene matches. The CDR3 is 14 amino acids. The CDR3 sequence is CASSLGGQYYGYTF. The CDR3, as DNA: TGTGCCAGCAGCTTAGGGGGACAGTACTATGGCTACACCTTC.

The chain has TRBV7-2 and TRBJ1-6; D is undetermined. Per the germline V gene, CDR1 is SGHTA and CDR2 is FQGNSA. This CDR3 has 12 amino acids. V lost 2 bases and J lost 7, with 3 bases in between. As DNA, the CDR3 is TGTGCCAGCAGCTTATCCAATTCACCCCTCCACTTT. It yields the protein CASSLSNSPLHF.

V usage is TRBV7-9 and J usage is TRBJ1-6; D remains unclear. CDR1 and CDR2 from the germline V gene are SEHNR and FQNEAQ (reference sequence). V was shortened by 11 bases and J by 8 bases, with 13 bases between the two germline ends. CDR3 size: 12 residues. The CDR3 coding sequence is TGTGCCGCGGGTGGGTGGGATTCACCCCTCCACTTT. Translated, it gives CAAGGWDSPLHF.

This clone was detected once. The rearrangement uses TRBV5-4 and TRBJ2-7; 11 nucleotides align to TRBD1. With V trimmed by 3 bases and J by 4 bases, 0 bases remained unmatched. Germline V gene lookup returns CDR1 SGHNT and CDR2 YYREEE (reference sequence). The CDR3 has 13 amino acids. The CDR3 DNA follows: TGTGCCAGCAGCTGGGACAGGGGGTACGAGCAGTACTTC. It yields the protein CASSWDRGYEQYF.

This chain joins TRBV9 and TRBJ1-5; the match to TRBD1 covers 7 bases. Germline loops: CDR1 SGDLS, CDR2 YYNGEE. V was pared by 3 bases and J by 0 bases, with 3 bases of the junction left unmatched. This CDR3 region has 15 residues. Here the CDR3 DNA reads TGTGCCAGCAGCGCGGGGACAGTTAGCAATCAGCCCCAGCATTTT. It codes for CASSAGTVSNQPQHF.

The chain has TRBV6-6 and TRBJ1-4; TRBD1 aligns across 7 bases. Looked up from germline, CDR1 is MNHNY and CDR2 is SVGAGI (reference sequence). The ends lost 7 bases at V and 3 bases at J; junction bases unmatched: 8. This CDR3 has 15 amino acids. CDR3 DNA sequence: TGTGCCAGCACTAAACAGGGGTTAGCTAATGAAAAACTGTTTTTT. As protein: CASTKQGLANEKLFF.

This clone was seen a single time. This chain connects TRBV7-5 to TRBJ2-7; no DNA check was done on the table's D call, TRBD2. TRBV7-5 represents a pseudogene. This CDR3 contains 14 residues. CDR3 sequence: CARSPRGASYEQYF. The CDR3 DNA reads as TGTGCCAGAAGCCCCCGGGGGGCATCCTACGAGCAGTACTTC.

This chain uses TRBV3-1 (or the pseudogene TRBV3-2) with TRBJ2-6, with D uncertain. V was pared by 3 bases and J by 1 base, with 4 bases between. Germline V CDR1 and CDR2: LGHDT, YNNKEL (reference sequence). CDR3 length equals 14 residues. DNA of the CDR3: TGTGCCAGCAGCCAGGGATCTGGGGCCAACGTCCTGACTTTC. Protein sequence: CASSQGSGANVLTF.

This chain joins TRBV5-1 and TRBJ2-5, with 7 positions matching TRBD2. The germline V gene encodes CDR1 SGHRS and CDR2 YFSETQ. The CDR3 covers 14 residues. With 2 bases clipped from V and 0 bases from J, the junction kept 1 base outside the gene matches. The CDR3 DNA reads as TGCGCCAGCAGCTTCAGCGGGGACCAAGAGACCCAGTACTTC. Protein sequence: CASSFSGDQETQYF. Full variable domain (rest looked up from reference TRBV5-1 and TRBJ2-5): KAGVTQTPRYLIKTRGQQVTLSCSPISGHRSVSWYQQTPGQGLQFLFEYFSETQRNKGNFPGRFSGRQFSNSRSEMNVSTLELGDSALYLCASSFSGDQETQYFGPGTRLLVL.

The chain carries TRBV15 and TRBJ1-2; D gene ambiguous. Trimming pared 3 bases from V and 0 bases from J, leaving 11 bases between. Germline V gene sequence: CDR1 LNHNV, CDR2 YYDKDF (reference sequence). This CDR3 spans 15 amino acids. CDR3 coding DNA: TGTGCCACCAGCAGTAGACTGCAAGCTAACTATGGCTACACCTTC. This gives the protein CATSSRLQANYGYTF.

The V call is TRBV19, the J call TRBJ1-1; D gene unclear. Germline CDR1 is LNHDA and CDR2 is SQIVND (reference sequence). With 6 bases removed from V and 7 bases from J, the gap between germline ends came to 9 bases. CDR3 length equals 11 residues. In DNA, the CDR3 is TGTGCCAGTAGGACCAAAGGTGAAGCTTTCTTT. As protein: CASRTKGEAFF.

This clone was recorded once. The rearrangement joins TRBV25-1 to TRBJ1-6; no definite D call. This CDR3 contains 14 residues. V was shortened by 1 base and J by 11 bases, with 12 bases between the two germline ends. From germline, CDR1 is MGHDK and CDR2 SYGVNS. The CDR3 region has the DNA TGTGCCAGCAGTGAATCGGGCAGCTTGACACCCCTCCACTTT. As protein: CASSESGSLTPLHF.

The V and J genes are TRBV20-1 and TRBJ2-7; D unclear. V was pared by 3 bases and J by 5 bases, with 17 bases between. CDR1 DFQATT and CDR2 SNEGSKA come from the germline V gene (reference sequence). The CDR3 is 14 residues long. The CDR3 region has the DNA TGCAGTGCTAGTCATAGGCCCGGCCGTCACGAGCAGTACTTC. Protein: CSASHRPGRHEQYF.

The chain recombines TRBV11-3 with TRBJ1-1, with D uncertain. This CDR3 is built from 13 residues. The germline V gene encodes CDR1 SGHNT and CDR2 YENEEA. Trimming left V 4 bases short and J 4 bases short, with 10 bases between. CDR3 sequence: CASSSREGTEAFF. The CDR3 DNA follows: TGTGCCAGCAGCTCACGGGAGGGCACTGAAGCTTTCTTT.

This CDR3 reads CASSLIATQPQHF. CDR3 nucleotide sequence: TGTGCCAGCAGCTTGATTGCGACTCAGCCCCAGCATTTT. The J gene is TRBJ1-5, the V gene TRBV5-8; D not certain. CDR3 size: 13 residues. V was cut by 1 base and J by 6 bases, with 8 bases left in between. CDR1 and CDR2 from the germline V gene are SGHTS and YDEGEE.

The chain links TRBV6-5 to TRBJ2-7, with D perhaps TRBD1 or TRBD2 (5 bases each). V lost 6 bases, J lost 0 bases, and 9 bases lay in between. Germline values: CDR1 MNHEY, CDR2 SVGAGI. This CDR3 is built from 13 residues. The CDR3 DNA sequence: TGTGCCAGCAGGGGGACCGACTCCTACGAGCAGTACTTC. Its translation is CASRGTDSYEQYF.

The rearrangement uses TRBV5-6 and TRBJ1-2; D is ambiguous. V lost 0 bases and J 5 bases, leaving 14 bases between the germline ends. Germline-derived CDR1 and CDR2 are SGHDT and YYEEEE. The CDR3 loop spans 15 amino acids. This CDR3 is CASSLERGIGYGYTF. The CDR3, as DNA: TGTGCCAGCAGCTTGGAAAGAGGGATTGGGTATGGCTACACCTTC. The variable domain in full, completed from reference TRBV5-6 and TRBJ1-2, reads DAGVTQSPTHLIKTRGQQVTLRCSPKSGHDTVSWYQQALGQGPQFIFQYYEEEERQRGNFPDRFSGHQFPNYSSELNVNALLLGDSALYLCASSLERGIGYGYTFGSGTRLTVV.

V gene TRBV7-2 combines with J gene TRBJ2-7; 9 positions match TRBD2. This CDR3 has 16 residues. V gave up 8 bases and J gave up 7 bases; unmatched junction bases: 18. Germline V gene data show CDR1 as SGHTA and CDR2 as FQGNSA. CDR3 in DNA: TGTGCCAGCCGCCCAGCTGTTGCGGGGGGGCGTTGGGAGCAGTACTTC. This encodes CASRPAVAGGRWEQYF. Full variable domain (rest looked up from reference TRBV7-2 and TRBJ2-7): GAGVSQSPSNKVTEKGKDVELRCDPISGHTALYWYRQSLGQGLEFLIYFQGNSAPDKSGLPSDRFSAERTGGSVSTLTIQRTQQEDSAVYLCASRPAVAGGRWEQYFGPGTRLTVT.

The chain couples TRBV19 to TRBJ2-3; D unresolved. Trimming shortened V by 1 base and J by 2 bases, and 10 bases separated the two germline ends. The CDR3 is 15 amino acids. Germline CDR1 is LNHDA and CDR2 is SQIVND (reference sequence). CDR3 protein: CASSIGPGPTDTQYF. CDR3 DNA sequence: TGTGCCAGTAGTATAGGACCTGGTCCCACAGATACGCAGTATTTT.

J is TRBJ1-2 and V is TRBV19; 7 positions agree with TRBD1. V gave up 4 bases and J gave up 1 base; unmatched junction bases: 3. The CDR3 length is 14 residues. Germline values: CDR1 LNHDA, CDR2 SQIVND (reference sequence). CDR3 residues: CASSSTGVNYGYTF. In nucleotides, the CDR3 is TGTGCCAGTAGTAGTACAGGGGTTAACTATGGCTACACCTTC.

This clone has only one observation. The chain has TRBV3-1 (or the pseudogene TRBV3-2) and TRBJ1-2; D is unresolved. The CDR3 covers 15 residues. Looked up from germline, CDR1 is LGHDT and CDR2 is YNNKEL (reference sequence). V was cut by 2 bases and J by 1 base, with 11 bases left in between. CDR3 sequence reads: CASSQTNGNNYGYTF. The CDR3 region has the DNA TGTGCCAGCAGCCAAACAAACGGCAATAACTATGGCTACACCTTC.

The rearrangement links TRBV7-6 to TRBJ2-3, with D unclear. The germline V gene encodes CDR1 SGHVS and CDR2 FNYEAQ. V dropped 1 base and J dropped 1 base, with 12 bases sitting between them. The CDR3 is 16 residues long. This CDR3 reads CASSLDNHGRTDTQYF. The CDR3 nucleotides read TGTGCCAGCAGCTTAGATAACCATGGGCGCACAGATACGCAGTATTTT.